Below are 21 T cell receptor beta chains sequenced from a single sample in a study of shared clonotypes between healthy human individuals. Clones were sequenced by immunoSEQ multiplex PCR, and TCRdb holds only the in-frame ones, with some missing. The repertoire holds roughly 2,300,000 clones, with around 92% as singletons. Material: naive CD4+ T cells from PBMCs. As for subset: CD45RA+ positively selected. The source of these receptors is a man aged 18 to 30 in good health. Some clones in this sample may be carry-over from other donors' samples.

The chain uses TRBV6-5 and TRBJ2-5; possible D gene TRBD1, 6 bases. The V and J ends lost 6 bases and 4 bases respectively, with 18 bases between them. The CDR3 extends over 15 amino acids. Germline V gene lookup returns CDR1 MNHEY and CDR2 SVGAGI. DNA for the CDR3: TGTGCCAGCAGGGGGCGGATTTTAGGGGGAGAGACCCAGTACTTC. Encoded protein: CASRGRILGGETQYF.

In its sample, this clone was seen a few times. The gene calls are TRBV5-4 and TRBJ2-1; D gene ambiguous. V shed 4 bases and J shed 6 bases, with 8 bases lying between them. The CDR3 totals 12 residues. Germline V gene data show CDR1 as SGHNT and CDR2 as YYREEE (reference sequence). CDR3 nucleotide sequence: TGTGCCAGCAGCACCGACTCCAATGAGCAGTTCTTC. This encodes CASSTDSNEQFF. The variable domain in full, with the rest retrieved from reference TRBV5-4 and TRBJ2-1, is ETGVTQSPTHLIKTRGQQVTLRCSSQSGHNTVSWYQQALGQGPQFIFQYYREEENGRGNFPPRFSGLQFPNYSSELNVNALELDDSALYLCASSTDSNEQFFGPGTRLTVL.

This clone was counted a single time. This chain joins TRBV7-2 and TRBJ2-5; no definite D call. The ends were cut back, 2 bases at V and 6 bases at J, with 10 bases in the middle. The germline CDR1 and CDR2 sequences are SGHTA and FQGNSA. The CDR3 runs to 13 residues. The CDR3 is CASSLLLFQTQYF. The CDR3 region has the DNA TGTGCCAGCAGCTTACTTCTGTTCCAGACCCAGTACTTC.

The rearrangement joins TRBV5-4 to TRBJ2-5, with D unclear. The V end was cut by 4 bases, the J end by 2 bases, with 15 bases between. Germline assignment: CDR1 SGHNT and CDR2 YYREEE (reference sequence). The CDR3 has 15 amino acids. CDR3: CASSHLSSDQETQYF. The DNA for the CDR3 is TGTGCCAGCAGCCACCTGTCCTCTGATCAAGAGACCCAGTACTTC.

The genes are TRBV27 and TRBJ2-2; the match to TRBD2 covers 9 bases. The V and J ends lost 6 bases and 1 base, in that order; junction bases with no gene match: 6. The CDR3 has 16 residues. Germline CDR1 MNHEY, CDR2 SMNVEV (reference sequence). In DNA form, the CDR3 reads TGTGCCAGCAGATCCGCAGCGGGAGGGAACACCGGGGAGCTGTTTTTT. It translates to CASRSAAGGNTGELFF.

The chain carries TRBV7-9 and TRBJ2-5; D not resolved. Germline values: CDR1 SEHNR, CDR2 FQNEAQ (reference sequence). The CDR3 spans 14 residues. Trimming took 4 bases from V and 1 from J, leaving 10 bases between them. CDR3 DNA: TGTGCCAGCAGCTCCGCGTGGGGCCAAGAGACCCAGTACTTC. It translates to CASSSAWGQETQYF.

J is TRBJ2-1 and V is TRBV9; 10 nucleotides agree with TRBD2. V was clipped by 0 bases and J by 6 bases; unmatched bases: 15. The length of the CDR3 is 19 residues. In germline, CDR1 is SGDLS, CDR2 YYNGEE. This chain's CDR3 is CASSVALSSGSLGGNEQFF. As DNA, the CDR3 is TGTGCCAGCAGCGTAGCTTTGTCTAGCGGGAGTCTCGGGGGCAATGAGCAGTTCTTC.

V and J are TRBV28 and TRBJ2-1, with a weak D call TRBD2 (5 bases). Germline loops: CDR1 MDHEN, CDR2 SYDVKM. The CDR3 sequence is 10 residues long. The ends were cut back, 10 bases at V and 9 bases at J, with 10 bases in the middle. CDR3 sequence (DNA): TGTGCCATCCAGAGCGGTGAGCAGTTCTTC. Translating gives CAIQSGEQFF.

The chain carries TRBV9 and TRBJ1-1; D perhaps matches TRBD1 (6 bases). Germline assignment: CDR1 SGDLS and CDR2 YYNGEE. V was shortened by 4 bases and J by 5 bases, with 21 bases between the two germline ends. This CDR3 spans 16 amino acids. The CDR3 protein is CASSRQVGGGTTEAFF. CDR3 nucleotides: TGTGCCAGCAGCCGACAGGTGGGGGGAGGAACTACTGAAGCTTTCTTT. The variable domain in full, completed from reference TRBV9 and TRBJ1-1, reads DSGVTQTPKHLITATGQRVTLRCSPRSGDLSVYWYQQSLDQGLQFLIQYYNGEERAKGNILERFSAQQFPDLHSELNLSSLELGDSALYFCASSRQVGGGTTEAFFGQGTRLTVV.

V is TRBV29-1 and J is TRBJ2-2; 13 bases match TRBD2. Germline CDR1 is SQVTM and CDR2 is ANQGSEA. Unmatched junction bases numbered 4, after V lost 7 bases and J lost 5 bases. This CDR3 contains 14 residues. The CDR3 nucleotides are TGCAGCGCTCTGACTAGCGGGAGGACCGGGGAGCTGTTTTTT. It encodes CSALTSGRTGELFF.

The rearrangement uses TRBV28 and TRBJ1-4; TRBD1 might be the D (5 bases). From germline, CDR1 is MDHEN and CDR2 SYDVKM. The CDR3 is 15 amino acids. V was cut by 6 bases and J by 12 bases, with 23 bases left in between. In DNA form, the CDR3 reads TGTGCCAGCAGACAAGGGAGGCGGCCTGTGGGGGAACTGTTTTTT. Protein: CASRQGRRPVGELFF. The full variable domain, completed using reference TRBV28 and TRBJ1-4, is DVKVTQSSRYLVKRTGEKVFLECVQDMDHENMFWYRQDPGLGLRLIYFSYDVKMKEKGDIPEGYSVSREKKERFSLILESASTNQTSMYLCASRQGRRPVGELFFGSGTQLSVL.

The CDR3 DNA reads TGTGCCAGCAGTTCACAGACAGGGATCGGATCCTACAATGAGCAGTTCTTC. Encoded protein: CASSSQTGIGSYNEQFF. The V call is TRBV28, the J call TRBJ2-1, with TRBD1 matching over 7 bases. This CDR3 is built from 17 residues. Germline-derived CDR1 and CDR2 are MDHEN and SYDVKM. The ends lost 4 bases at V and 1 base at J; junction bases unmatched: 10.

J is TRBJ1-2 and V is TRBV5-4; TRBD1 agrees at 10 bases. The germline CDR1 and CDR2 sequences are SGHNT and YYREEE (reference sequence). The CDR3 has 16 amino acids. V shed 0 bases, J shed 3 bases, and the junction held 5 bases outside the gene matches. CDR3 sequence (DNA): TGTGCCAGCAGCTTGGGACAGGGGGCTCGCGACTATGGCTACACCTTC. This sequence encodes CASSLGQGARDYGYTF.

This clone came up a few times. The rearrangement joins TRBV14 to TRBJ1-1, with D unresolved. V lost 1 base and J 0 bases, leaving 12 bases between the germline ends. The CDR3 is 16 amino acids. CDR1 and CDR2 (germline): SGHDN, FVKESK. The CDR3 loop is CASSQVMGSMNTEAFF. The DNA for the CDR3 is TGTGCCAGCAGCCAAGTTATGGGATCTATGAACACTGAAGCTTTCTTT.

V gene TRBV6-6 combines with J gene TRBJ2-3; a weak D match, TRBD1 (6 bases). The CDR3 sequence is 16 residues long. V gave up 0 bases and J gave up 0 bases, with 10 bases separating them. In germline, CDR1 is MNHNY, CDR2 SVGAGI (reference sequence). The CDR3 region has the DNA TGTGCCAGCAGTTACTCGCCAGGACAGAGCACAGATACGCAGTATTTT. It specifies CASSYSPGQSTDTQYF.

V gene TRBV9 combines with J gene TRBJ1-2, with D possibly TRBD1 on 6 matching bases. Germline CDR1 is SGDLS and CDR2 is YYNGEE. Trimming cost V 4 bases and J 3 bases, with 16 bases left between them. This CDR3 comprises 15 residues. CDR3 sequence: CASSPEGDTDYGYTF. The CDR3, as DNA: TGTGCCAGCAGCCCAGAGGGGGACACTGACTATGGCTACACCTTC.

The CDR3 protein is CASSQDAGGYYGYTF. DNA for the CDR3: TGCGCCAGCAGCCAAGATGCAGGAGGGTACTATGGCTACACCTTC. The rearrangement uses TRBV4-1 and TRBJ1-2, with D unresolved. V dropped 0 bases and J dropped 3 bases, with 11 bases sitting between them. This CDR3 has 15 residues. Germline V lookup: CDR1 MGHRA, CDR2 YSYEKL.

V is TRBV2 and J is TRBJ2-1; the D gene is possibly TRBD2 (6 bases). The germline V gene encodes CDR1 SNHLY and CDR2 FYNNEI. Trimming took off 2 bases at V and 6 bases at J, with 11 bases between the two ends. The CDR3 loop spans 14 amino acids. The CDR3 DNA reads TGTGCCAGCAGTGAAAGTAGCGGCCCCAATGAGCAGTTCTTC. Translated, it gives CASSESSGPNEQFF.

This clone was seen only a few times. Different DNA sequences within this sample yield the same CDR3. This rearrangement joins TRBV2 to TRBJ2-5, with a possible D match to TRBD2 (6 bases). Between the trimmed V and J ends, which lost 3 bases and 5 bases, there was a span of 10 bases. CDR3 length: 13 amino acids. Germline CDR1 SNHLY, CDR2 FYNNEI. CDR3 region: CASSEEGRETQYF. Here the CDR3 DNA reads TGTGCCAGCAGTGAGGAGGGGAGGGAGACCCAGTACTTC.

As for this clone: The same CDR3 is also encoded by other DNA sequences in this sample. This rearrangement joins TRBV5-1 to TRBJ2-2, with D perhaps matching TRBD1 or TRBD2 (6 bases each). CDR1 is SGHRS and CDR2 is YFSETQ in the germline V gene. Trimming cost V 0 bases and J 2 bases, with 8 bases left between them. The CDR3 is made up of 15 amino acids. CDR3 residues: CASSLVGGNTGELFF. CDR3 nucleotide sequence: TGCGCCAGCAGCTTGGTGGGGGGCAACACCGGGGAGCTGTTTTTT.

Comments on this clone: The identical CDR3 is also encoded by other nucleotide sequences in the sample. The rearrangement links TRBV2 to TRBJ2-3; D ambiguous. The germline gives CDR1 SNHLY, CDR2 FYNNEI. V was shortened by 3 bases and J by 1 base, with 2 bases between the two germline ends. The CDR3 contains 12 residues. The CDR3 sequence is CASSERTDTQYF. CDR3 in DNA: TGTGCCAGCAGTGAGCGCACAGATACGCAGTATTTT.